The 29 T cell receptor beta chains below all came from one sample that was sequenced in a study of OX40 agonist ivuxolimab in advanced cancers. Data came from immunoSEQ multiplex PCR; TCRdb stores just in-frame clones and leaves some out. The sample consists of approximately 47,000 clones, roughly 90% of them appearing once. The material sequenced was CD4+ or CD8+ T cells sorted from blood, taken in a trial of the OX40 agonist ivuxolimab. Receptor source: an adult with an advanced solid tumor such as melanoma, head and neck, liver or kidney cancer.

This clone was counted a few times. The chain links TRBV7-6 to TRBJ1-2, with TRBD1 as a possible D gene (6 bases). In germline, CDR1 is SGHVS, CDR2 FNYEAQ. Trimming left V 4 bases short and J 3 bases short, with 12 bases between. This CDR3 comprises 14 residues. CDR3 protein: CASSSGAVDYGYTF. The CDR3 DNA follows: TGTGCCAGCAGCTCGGGGGCGGTCGACTATGGCTACACCTTC.

The chain links TRBV7-2 to TRBJ2-7; D gene uncertain. V was pared by 5 bases and J by 2 bases, with 7 bases between. CDR3 length equals 12 residues. Per the germline V gene, CDR1 is SGHTA and CDR2 is FQGNSA. The CDR3, as DNA: TGTGCCAGCAGCCCACGACCCTACGAGCAGTACTTC. Translated: CASSPRPYEQYF.

This chain connects TRBV28 to TRBJ2-5; TRBD2 matches 13 bases. The germline V gene has CDR1 MDHEN and CDR2 SYDVKM. The V and J ends lost 1 base and 3 bases, in that order; junction bases with no gene match: 14. The CDR3 extends over 20 amino acids. This CDR3 is CASSLLTSGGPIVGEETQYF. CDR3 sequence (DNA): TGTGCCAGCAGTTTATTGACTAGCGGGGGGCCAATTGTAGGGGAAGAGACCCAGTACTTC.

The chain joins TRBV29-1 to TRBJ2-7; no clear D gene. CDR1 and CDR2 (germline): SQVTM, ANQGSEA. Trimming pared 6 bases from V and 3 bases from J, leaving 21 bases between. CDR3 size: 15 residues. This CDR3 reads CSVRSPSDLYYEQYF. The CDR3 nucleotides are TGCAGCGTCAGATCACCGTCAGACCTCTACTACGAGCAGTACTTC.

This clone was seen a single time. The chain links TRBV7-9 to TRBJ1-3; D unclear. V dropped 7 bases and J dropped 0 bases, with 22 bases sitting between them. CDR1 SEHNR and CDR2 FQNEAQ come from the germline V gene (reference sequence). CDR3 length: 18 amino acids. This CDR3 reads CASIEKDGRRLSGNTIYF. The CDR3 DNA sequence: TGTGCCAGCATCGAGAAAGACGGACGTCGCCTCTCTGGAAACACCATATATTTT.

The V and J genes are TRBV27 and TRBJ2-7; D might be TRBD2 (5 bases). Germline V gene data show CDR1 as MNHEY and CDR2 as SMNVEV (reference sequence). Trimming left V 3 bases short and J 2 bases short, with 11 bases between. This CDR3 contains 14 residues. In DNA, the CDR3 is TGTGCCAGCAGTTTGGTTGGACTTACCTACGAGCAGTACTTC. Encoded protein: CASSLVGLTYEQYF.

This clone appeared a single time. The chain uses TRBV27 and TRBJ2-2; 9 nucleotides align to TRBD2. This CDR3 has 15 amino acids. CDR1 MNHEY and CDR2 SMNVEV come from the germline V gene (reference sequence). The trim removed 2 bases at V and 6 bases at J, leaving 4 bases unmatched. The CDR3 DNA reads as TGTGCCAGCAGTTTACTCAGCGGGGGGCCCGGGGAGCTGTTTTTT. Its protein product is CASSLLSGGPGELFF.

The rearrangement joins TRBV9 to TRBJ1-1; TRBD1 is a possible D gene (6 bases). The CDR3 contains 15 residues. The V gene lost 0 bases and the J gene lost 1 base, with 10 bases spanning the gap. Germline V CDR1 and CDR2: SGDLS, YYNGEE. The CDR3 sequence is CASSVGGGPNTEAFF. The DNA of the CDR3 is TGTGCCAGCAGCGTAGGTGGGGGCCCGAACACTGAAGCTTTCTTT.

V usage is TRBV7-9 and J usage is TRBJ2-1; 11 bases line up with TRBD2. Germline V gene lookup returns CDR1 SEHNR and CDR2 FQNEAQ (reference sequence). The CDR3 is made up of 15 amino acids. V was clipped by 5 bases and J by 4 bases; unmatched bases: 4. This chain's CDR3 is CASSPLAGGYNEQFF. The CDR3 coding sequence is TGTGCCAGCAGCCCGCTAGCGGGGGGTTACAATGAGCAGTTCTTC.

This sequence joins TRBV7-2 and TRBJ1-1, with D maybe TRBD1 (5 bases). Deletions cut 1 base from V and 2 bases from J, with 11 bases between. Germline CDR1 and CDR2: SGHTA and FQGNSA. The CDR3 loop spans 15 amino acids. The CDR3 is CASSLVPGLNTEAFF. The CDR3 DNA sequence: TGTGCCAGCAGCTTAGTACCGGGACTAAACACTGAAGCTTTCTTT.

V and J are TRBV9 and TRBJ2-3, with TRBD2 as a possible D gene (7 bases). The CDR3 has 14 residues. The germline V gene encodes CDR1 SGDLS and CDR2 YYNGEE. Between the trimmed V and J ends, which lost 3 bases and 3 bases, there was a span of 11 bases. CDR3 nucleotides: TGTGCCAGCAGCGAGGGGGGGCGAACAGATACGCAGTATTTT. Amino acids: CASSEGGRTDTQYF.

This chain's CDR3 is CASSDLQPYQPQHF. In DNA, the CDR3 is TGTGCCAGCAGTGACTTACAGCCGTACCAGCCCCAGCATTTT. This rearrangement joins TRBV6-1 to TRBJ1-5; D gene ambiguous. V shed 3 bases and J shed 7 bases, with 13 bases lying between them. The CDR3 consists of 14 residues. The germline V gene encodes CDR1 MNHNS and CDR2 SASEGT.

This clone was counted once. The rearrangement joins TRBV6-5 to TRBJ2-1; perhaps TRBD2 as D (7 bases). The CDR3 has 15 amino acids. Trimming took 7 bases from V and 8 from J, leaving 21 bases between them. Germline CDR1 and CDR2: MNHEY and SVGAGI. The CDR3 nucleotides are TGTGCCAGCACCCATATGGGGGGGCCAGGGGATGAGCAGTTCTTC. It translates to CASTHMGGPGDEQFF.

In its sample, this clone was seen once. The chain carries TRBV7-2 and TRBJ1-5; D remains ambiguous. This CDR3 has 15 amino acids. The V gene lost 2 bases and the J gene lost 0 bases, with 8 bases spanning the gap. Germline V gene sequence: CDR1 SGHTA, CDR2 FQGNSA. CDR3 amino acids: CASSLTRYSNQPQHF. DNA for the CDR3: TGTGCCAGCAGCTTAACGCGGTATAGCAATCAGCCCCAGCATTTT.

The chain is built from TRBV30 and TRBJ2-1; possible D gene TRBD1, 6 bases. The CDR3 extends over 12 amino acids. Germline V gene sequence: CDR1 GTSNPN, CDR2 SVGIG (reference sequence). V lost 4 bases and J lost 9, with 13 bases in between. The DNA of the CDR3 is TGTGCCTGGACGTCCTCAGGGGTTGAGCAGTTCTTC. Encoded protein: CAWTSSGVEQFF.

CDR3 DNA sequence: TGTGCCAGCAGCGTAGTTTTCATGGGACAGGGGGACACTGAAGCTTTCTTT. This translates into CASSVVFMGQGDTEAFF. V and J are TRBV9 and TRBJ1-1, with TRBD1 identical over 11 bases. Germline V gene sequence: CDR1 SGDLS, CDR2 YYNGEE. Unmatched junction bases numbered 7, after V lost 0 bases and J lost 3 bases. CDR3 length equals 17 residues.

The DNA for the CDR3 is TGTGCCAGCAGTCGAGCCCGGGAGTCCACTGAAGCTTTCTTT. It encodes CASSRARESTEAFF. The gene calls are TRBV28 and TRBJ1-1; D is ambiguous. V was trimmed by 5 bases and J by 4 bases, leaving 14 bases between them. CDR3 size: 14 residues. CDR1 is MDHEN and CDR2 is SYDVKM in the germline V gene.

This chain uses TRBV27 with TRBJ2-3; unclear D gene. Germline CDR1 and CDR2: MNHEY and SMNVEV (reference sequence). The CDR3 extends over 15 amino acids. Deletions cut 7 bases from V and 5 bases from J, with 19 bases between. The CDR3 loop reads CASKTRTVAVDTQYF. The CDR3 nucleotides read TGTGCCAGCAAGACAAGGACCGTGGCGGTAGATACGCAGTATTTT.

J is TRBJ2-7 and V is TRBV27; the D gene is possibly TRBD2 (5 bases). Germline CDR1 reads MNHEY; CDR2 reads SMNVEV (reference sequence). This CDR3 spans 14 amino acids. The ends were cut back, 6 bases at V and 3 bases at J, with 15 bases in the middle. The CDR3 coding sequence is TGTGCCAGCAGCCCTTTTCTGGGAGACTACGAGCAGTACTTC. Its protein is CASSPFLGDYEQYF.

The V call is TRBV4-3, the J call TRBJ1-6, with D tentatively TRBD1 (6 bases). Germline V gene data show CDR1 as LGHNA and CDR2 as YSLEER. The CDR3 runs 18 residues. Trimming pared 1 base from V and 9 bases from J, leaving 22 bases between. This CDR3 is CASSQGQGITTTGSPLHF. The CDR3 nucleotides read TGCGCCAGCAGCCAAGGCCAGGGGATTACAACAACCGGTTCACCCCTCCACTTT.

The rearrangement joins TRBV7-6 to TRBJ2-7; 9 nucleotides line up with TRBD2. Germline V gives CDR1 SGHVS, CDR2 FNYEAQ. V trimming: 5 bases; J trimming: 6 bases; junction bases outside the gene matches: 14. The CDR3 runs 16 residues. CDR3 loop: CASSLGIAGAYPEQYF. The DNA of the CDR3 is TGTGCCAGCAGCCTGGGGATAGCGGGGGCATACCCCGAGCAGTACTTC.

The chain is built from TRBV2 and TRBJ1-5; tentatively, D is TRBD1 (6 bases). The germline V gene encodes CDR1 SNHLY and CDR2 FYNNEI. There are 15 residues in the CDR3. Trimming took 0 bases from V and 1 from J, leaving 7 bases between them. The CDR3 DNA sequence: TGTGCCAGCAGTGAAGCAAGGGGGAGCAATCAGCCCCAGCATTTT. Its protein product is CASSEARGSNQPQHF.

The CDR3 region is CASSSEGNNEQFF. In nucleotides, the CDR3 is TGTGCCAGCTCCAGTGAGGGAAACAATGAGCAGTTCTTC. The rearrangement joins TRBV28 to TRBJ2-1, with D possibly being TRBD2 (5 bases). Trimming pared 8 bases from V and 5 bases from J, leaving 13 bases between. CDR1 MDHEN and CDR2 SYDVKM come from the germline V gene. This CDR3 is built from 13 residues.

The chain couples TRBV5-6 to TRBJ2-6, with D possibly TRBD1 on 5 matching bases. The germline gives CDR1 SGHDT, CDR2 YYEEEE. Trimming removed 5 bases from V and 0 bases from J, with 15 bases in between. The CDR3 is made up of 17 amino acids. Here the CDR3 DNA reads TGTGCCAGCAGTCGGCGGCAGGGAATCTCTGGGGCCAACGTCCTGACTTTC. It translates to CASSRRQGISGANVLTF.

On this clone: The sample holds other DNA sequences that translate to the same CDR3. The rearrangement links TRBV7-8 to TRBJ1-3, with D unclear. Trimming shortened V by 4 bases and J by 0 bases, and 10 bases separated the two germline ends. The CDR3 is 15 residues long. Germline assignment: CDR1 SGHVS and CDR2 FQNEAQ. The DNA for the CDR3 is TGTGCCAGCAGCTCCGGACTGAACTCTGGAAACACCATATATTTT. Its protein product is CASSSGLNSGNTIYF.

The chain combines TRBV7-3 with TRBJ2-3, with D possibly being TRBD2 (5 bases). V shed 1 base and J shed 5 bases, with 13 bases lying between them. Germline V gene data show CDR1 as SGHTA and CDR2 as FQGTGA. This CDR3 region has 15 residues. CDR3: CASSLNPGAEDTQYF. CDR3 DNA sequence: TGTGCCAGCAGCTTAAATCCCGGAGCGGAAGATACGCAGTATTTT.

The chain links TRBV6-1 to TRBJ1-6, with a weak D call TRBD1 (6 bases). The CDR3 is made up of 15 amino acids. The germline V gene has CDR1 MNHNS and CDR2 SASEGT. V was clipped by 6 bases and J by 10 bases, with 19 bases between them. The CDR3 loop reads CASRETGPLGSPLHF. Here the CDR3 DNA reads TGTGCCAGCAGGGAGACAGGCCCTCTCGGCTCACCCCTCCACTTT.

The V call is TRBV11-3, the J call TRBJ2-2; TRBD2 is a possible D gene (6 bases). CDR1 and CDR2 (germline): SGHNT, YENEEA. This CDR3 spans 14 amino acids. Between the trimmed V and J ends, which lost 5 bases and 8 bases, there was a span of 15 bases. Here the CDR3 reads CASSNLRSGGELFF. DNA for the CDR3: TGTGCCAGCAGCAATCTAAGGAGCGGGGGGGAGCTGTTTTTT.

The CDR3 reads CASSRTDSNQPQHF. In DNA, the CDR3 is TGTGCCAGCAGTCGGACCGATAGCAATCAGCCCCAGCATTTT. The chain has TRBV7-9 and TRBJ1-5; no firm D call. This CDR3 has 14 amino acids. The V gene lost 6 bases and the J gene lost 0 bases, with 9 bases spanning the gap. Germline loops: CDR1 SEHNR, CDR2 FQNEAQ (reference sequence).